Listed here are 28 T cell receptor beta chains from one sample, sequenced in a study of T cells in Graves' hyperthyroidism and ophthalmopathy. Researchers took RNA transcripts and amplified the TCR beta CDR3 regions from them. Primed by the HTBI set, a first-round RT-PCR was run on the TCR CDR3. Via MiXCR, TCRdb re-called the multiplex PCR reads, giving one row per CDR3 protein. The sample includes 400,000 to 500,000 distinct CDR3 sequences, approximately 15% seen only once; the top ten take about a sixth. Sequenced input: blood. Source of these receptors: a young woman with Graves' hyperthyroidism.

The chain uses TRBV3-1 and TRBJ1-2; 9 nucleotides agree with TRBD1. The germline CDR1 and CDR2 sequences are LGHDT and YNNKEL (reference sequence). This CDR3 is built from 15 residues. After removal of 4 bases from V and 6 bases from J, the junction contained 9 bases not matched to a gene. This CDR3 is CASSPGRDRENGYTF. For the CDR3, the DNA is TGTGCCAGCAGCCCGGGACGGGACAGGGAGAATGGCTACACCTTC.

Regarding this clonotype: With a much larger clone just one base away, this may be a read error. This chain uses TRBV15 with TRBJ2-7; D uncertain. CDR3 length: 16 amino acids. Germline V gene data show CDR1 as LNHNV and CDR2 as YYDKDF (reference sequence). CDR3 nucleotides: TGTACCACCAGCAGAGATCAACACCCCCAACGCTACGAGCAGTACGTC. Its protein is CTTSRDQHPQRYEQYV.

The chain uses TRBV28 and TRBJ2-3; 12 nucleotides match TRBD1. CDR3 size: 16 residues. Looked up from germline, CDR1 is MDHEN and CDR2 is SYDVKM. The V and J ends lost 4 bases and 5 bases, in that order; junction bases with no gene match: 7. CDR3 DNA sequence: TGTGCCAGCAGTTATCCGGGACAGGGGGCGCGAGATACGCAGTATTTT. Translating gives CASSYPGQGARDTQYF.

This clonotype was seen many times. The CDR3 reads CAWSGLDAGTQYF. The CDR3 DNA reads TGTGCCTGGAGTGGCCTCGACGCCGGTACGCAGTATTTT. The chain is built from TRBV30 and TRBJ2-3; D is unresolved. The CDR3 loop spans 13 amino acids. CDR1 and CDR2 (germline): GTSNPN, SVGIG (reference sequence). The V end lost 1 base, the J end lost 8 bases, and 13 bases lay between the germline ends.

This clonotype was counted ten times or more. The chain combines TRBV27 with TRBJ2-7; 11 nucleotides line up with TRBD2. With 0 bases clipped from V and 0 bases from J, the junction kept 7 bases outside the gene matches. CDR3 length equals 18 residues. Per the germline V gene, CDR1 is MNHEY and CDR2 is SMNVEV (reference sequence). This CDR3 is CASSLSGSGRDRSYEQYV. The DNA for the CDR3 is TGTGCCAGCAGTTTATCTGGTAGCGGGAGGGACCGCTCCTACGAGCAGTACGTC.

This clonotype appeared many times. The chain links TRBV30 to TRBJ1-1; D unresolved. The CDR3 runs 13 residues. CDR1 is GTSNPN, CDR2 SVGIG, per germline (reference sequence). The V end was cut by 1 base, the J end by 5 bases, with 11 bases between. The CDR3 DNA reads TGTGCCTGGAGTGCTTCGGTTGGGACTGAAGCTTTCTTT. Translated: CAWSASVGTEAFF.

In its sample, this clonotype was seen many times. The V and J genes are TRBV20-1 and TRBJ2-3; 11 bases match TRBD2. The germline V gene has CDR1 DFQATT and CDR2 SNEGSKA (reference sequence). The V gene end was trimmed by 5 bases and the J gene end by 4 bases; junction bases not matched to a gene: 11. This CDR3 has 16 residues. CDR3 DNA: TGCAGTGCTCCGGGACTAGCGGTCATCAGAGCAGATACGCAGTATTTT. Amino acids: CSAPGLAVIRADTQYF.

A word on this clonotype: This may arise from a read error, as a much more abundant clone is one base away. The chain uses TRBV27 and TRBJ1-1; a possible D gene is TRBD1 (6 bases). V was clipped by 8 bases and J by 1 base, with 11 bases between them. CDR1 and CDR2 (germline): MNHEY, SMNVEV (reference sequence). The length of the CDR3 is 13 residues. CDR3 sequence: CASRTDRNTEAFF. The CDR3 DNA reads TGTGCCAGCCGGACGGACAGGAACACTGAAGCTTTCTTT.

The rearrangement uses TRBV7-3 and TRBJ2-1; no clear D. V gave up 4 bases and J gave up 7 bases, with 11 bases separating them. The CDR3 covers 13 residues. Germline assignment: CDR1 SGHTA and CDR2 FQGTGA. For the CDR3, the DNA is TGTGCCAGCAGCTCCCTAGGGCGGAATGAGCAGTTCTTC. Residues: CASSSLGRNEQFF. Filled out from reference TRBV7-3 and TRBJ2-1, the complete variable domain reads GAGVSQTPSNKVTEKGKYVELRCDPISGHTALYWYRQSLGQGPEFLIYFQGTGAADDSGLPNDRFFAVRPEGSVSTLKIQRTERGDSAVYLCASSSLGRNEQFFGPGTRLTVL.

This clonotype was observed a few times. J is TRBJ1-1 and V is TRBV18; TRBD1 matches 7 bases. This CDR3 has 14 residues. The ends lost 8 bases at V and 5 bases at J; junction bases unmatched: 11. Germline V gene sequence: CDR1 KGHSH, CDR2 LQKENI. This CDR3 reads CASTRDRSGTEAFF. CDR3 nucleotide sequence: TGTGCCAGCACCAGGGACAGAAGTGGTACTGAAGCTTTCTTT.

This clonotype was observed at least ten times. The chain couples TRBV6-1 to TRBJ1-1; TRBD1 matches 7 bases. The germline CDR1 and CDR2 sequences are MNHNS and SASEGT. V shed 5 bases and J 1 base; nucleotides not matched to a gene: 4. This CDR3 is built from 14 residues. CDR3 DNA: TGTGCCAGCAGTTATGACAGGGAGAACACTGAAGCTTTCTTT. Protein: CASSYDRENTEAFF.

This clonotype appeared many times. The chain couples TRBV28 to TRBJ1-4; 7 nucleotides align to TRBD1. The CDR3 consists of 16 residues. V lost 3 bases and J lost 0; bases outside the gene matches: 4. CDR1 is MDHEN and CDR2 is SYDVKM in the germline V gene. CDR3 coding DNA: TGTGCCAGCAGTTTTGAGGGGGCGTCAACTAATGAAAAACTGTTTTTT. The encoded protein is CASSFEGASTNEKLFF.

This CDR3 is CSVAMGGELFF. In nucleotides, the CDR3 is TGCAGCGTTGCTATGGGCGGGGAGCTGTTTTTT. The rearrangement links TRBV29-1 to TRBJ2-2; D call uncertain. Deletions cut 4 bases from V and 7 bases from J, with 7 bases between. The CDR3 totals 11 residues. CDR1 SQVTM and CDR2 ANQGSEA come from the germline V gene.

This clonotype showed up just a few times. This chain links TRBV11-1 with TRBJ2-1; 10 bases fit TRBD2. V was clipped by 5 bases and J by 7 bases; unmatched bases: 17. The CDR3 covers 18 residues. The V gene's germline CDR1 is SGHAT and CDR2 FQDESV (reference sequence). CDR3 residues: CASSPGGAGGSVYNEQFF. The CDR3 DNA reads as TGTGCCAGCAGCCCGGGGGGAGCGGGAGGGTCTGTATATAATGAGCAGTTCTTC.

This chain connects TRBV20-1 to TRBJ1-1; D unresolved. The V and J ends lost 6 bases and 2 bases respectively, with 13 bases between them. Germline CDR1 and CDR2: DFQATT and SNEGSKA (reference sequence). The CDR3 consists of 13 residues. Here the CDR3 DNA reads TGCAGTGCCCTACAACCCGCTAACACTGAAGCTTTCTTT. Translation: CSALQPANTEAFF.

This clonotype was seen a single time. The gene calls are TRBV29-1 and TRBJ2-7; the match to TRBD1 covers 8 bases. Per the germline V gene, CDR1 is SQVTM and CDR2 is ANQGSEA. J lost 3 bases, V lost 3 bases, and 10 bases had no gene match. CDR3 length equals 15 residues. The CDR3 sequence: CSVDPGGADLYEQYV. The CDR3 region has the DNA TGCAGCGTTGATCCAGGGGGCGCCGACCTCTACGAGCAGTACGTC.

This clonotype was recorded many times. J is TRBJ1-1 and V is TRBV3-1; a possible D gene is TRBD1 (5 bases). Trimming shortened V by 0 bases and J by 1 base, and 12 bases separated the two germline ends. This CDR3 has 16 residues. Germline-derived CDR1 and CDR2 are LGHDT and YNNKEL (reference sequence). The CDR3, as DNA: TGTGCCAGCAGCCAAGAAAGCGGGGGTCCGAACACTGAAGCTTTCTTT. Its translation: CASSQESGGPNTEAFF.

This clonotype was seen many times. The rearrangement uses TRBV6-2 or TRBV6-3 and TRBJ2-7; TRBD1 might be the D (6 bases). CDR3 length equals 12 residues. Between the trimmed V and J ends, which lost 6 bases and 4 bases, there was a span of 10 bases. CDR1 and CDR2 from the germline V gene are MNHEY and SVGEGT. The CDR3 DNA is TGTGCCAGCAGCGCCACAGGGTACGAGCAGTACTTC. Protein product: CASSATGYEQYF.

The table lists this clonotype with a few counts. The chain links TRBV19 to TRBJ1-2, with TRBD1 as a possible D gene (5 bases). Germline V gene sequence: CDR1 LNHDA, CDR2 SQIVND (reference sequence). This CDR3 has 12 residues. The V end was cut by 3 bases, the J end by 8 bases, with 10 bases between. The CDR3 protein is CASSIRAGGYTF. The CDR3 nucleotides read TGTGCCAGTAGTATCAGGGCAGGCGGCTACACCTTC.

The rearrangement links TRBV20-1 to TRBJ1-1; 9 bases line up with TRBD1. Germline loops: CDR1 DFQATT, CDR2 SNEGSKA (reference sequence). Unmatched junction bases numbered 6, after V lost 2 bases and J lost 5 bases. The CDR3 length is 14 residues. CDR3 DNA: TGCAGTGCTAGACCGACAGGGGGAAGGACTGAAGCTTTCTTT. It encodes CSARPTGGRTEAFF.

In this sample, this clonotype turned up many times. CDR3 residues: CSAREPGTSVTGELFF. CDR3 bases: TGCAGTGCTAGAGAGCCCGGGACTAGCGTCACCGGGGAGCTGTTTTTT. V and J are TRBV20-1 and TRBJ2-2, with TRBD2 matching over 10 bases. Germline V CDR1 and CDR2: DFQATT, SNEGSKA (reference sequence). The length of the CDR3 is 16 residues. The ends lost 0 bases at V and 4 bases at J; junction bases unmatched: 5.

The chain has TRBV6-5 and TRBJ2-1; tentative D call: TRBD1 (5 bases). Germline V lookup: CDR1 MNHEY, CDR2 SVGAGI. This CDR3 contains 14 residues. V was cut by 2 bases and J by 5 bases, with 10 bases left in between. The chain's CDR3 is CASSYRGSDNEQFF. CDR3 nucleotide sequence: TGTGCCAGCAGTTACAGGGGATCGGACAATGAGCAGTTCTTC.

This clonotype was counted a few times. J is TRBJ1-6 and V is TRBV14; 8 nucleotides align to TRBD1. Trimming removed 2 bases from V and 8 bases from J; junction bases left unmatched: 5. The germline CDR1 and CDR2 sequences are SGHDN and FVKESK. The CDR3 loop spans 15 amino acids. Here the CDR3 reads CASSQRTGWDSPLHF. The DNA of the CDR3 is TGTGCCAGCAGCCAACGGACAGGGTGGGATTCACCCCTCCACTTT.

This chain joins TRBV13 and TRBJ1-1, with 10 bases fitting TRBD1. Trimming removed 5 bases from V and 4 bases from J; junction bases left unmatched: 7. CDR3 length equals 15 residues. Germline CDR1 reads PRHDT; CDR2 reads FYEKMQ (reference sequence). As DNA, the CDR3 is TGTGCCAGCAGCCCTAGACAGGGGGCCGGCACTGAAGCTTTCTTT. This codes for CASSPRQGAGTEAFF.

The CDR3 DNA sequence: TGTGCCAGCAGCTCCCCTTATGACAGGGGCACAGATACGCAGTATTTT. Translation: CASSSPYDRGTDTQYF. This chain links TRBV5-4 with TRBJ2-3; 7 positions match TRBD1. The V gene end was trimmed by 3 bases and the J gene end by 1 base; junction bases not matched to a gene: 8. Germline V gene lookup returns CDR1 SGHNT and CDR2 YYREEE (reference sequence). There are 16 residues in the CDR3.

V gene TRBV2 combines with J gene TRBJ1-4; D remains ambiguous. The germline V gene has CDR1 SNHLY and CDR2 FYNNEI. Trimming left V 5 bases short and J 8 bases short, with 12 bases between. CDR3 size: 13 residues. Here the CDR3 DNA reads TGTGCCAGCAGTCTAGGACTTTCGGAAAAACTGTTTTTT. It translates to CASSLGLSEKLFF.

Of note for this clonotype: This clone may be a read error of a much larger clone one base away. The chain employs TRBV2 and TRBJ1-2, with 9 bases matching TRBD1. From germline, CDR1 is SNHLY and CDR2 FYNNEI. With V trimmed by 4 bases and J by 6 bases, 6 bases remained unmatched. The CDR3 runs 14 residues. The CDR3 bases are TGTGCCAGCAGTGCGACAGGGGGGAACCATGGCTACACCTTC. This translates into CASSATGGNHGYTF. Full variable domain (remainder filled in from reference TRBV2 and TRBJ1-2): EPEVTQTPSHQVTQMGQEVILRCVPISNHLYFYWYRQILGQKVEFLVSFYNNEISEKSEIFDDQFSVERPDGSNFTLKIRSTKLEDSAMYFCASSATGGNHGYTFGSGTRLTVV.

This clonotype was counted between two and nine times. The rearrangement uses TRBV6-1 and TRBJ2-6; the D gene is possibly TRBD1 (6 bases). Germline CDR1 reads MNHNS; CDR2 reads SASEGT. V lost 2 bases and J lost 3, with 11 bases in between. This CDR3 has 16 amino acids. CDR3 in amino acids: CASSEYRGGGANVLTF. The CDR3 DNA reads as TGTGCCAGCAGTGAATACCGAGGGGGTGGGGCCAACGTCCTGACTTTC.